This T cell receptor beta chain was sequenced for a study of Graves' ophthalmopathy and Graves' hyperthyroidism. General study results and limits: Distinction of ophthalmopathy from stable hyperthyroidism by a 13-signature model reached roughly 87% sensitivity and approximately 81% specificity. The model reached 70.59% sensitivity and around 74% specificity for predicting ophthalmopathy progression.

V dropped 5 bases and J dropped 0 bases, with 13 bases sitting between them. Per germline, CDR1 SGHAT and CDR2 FQDESV (reference sequence). The CDR3 consists of 16 residues. The TCR beta CDR3 regions underwent amplification from RNA transcripts. First-round RT-PCR employed HTBI primers, with a second-round multiplex PCR after it. One entry per CDR3 protein results from TCRdb running MiXCR on the multiplex PCR reads. The sample consists of about 400,000 distinct CDR3 sequences, 15% to 20% of them appearing once. Diagnoses were established from clinical symptoms, serum thyroxine, TRAb, thyroid ultrasound and orbital computed tomography. Note on this clonotype: The antigen is unknown.

Material for sequencing was peripheral blood. This sequence was found in a woman in her late teens or twenties with Graves' ophthalmopathy. This chain links TRBV11-1 with TRBJ2-2, with D uncertain. Here the CDR3 reads CASSERSLSNTGELFF. The CDR3 nucleotides read TGTGCCAGCAGCGAACGAAGTCTCTCGAACACCGGGGAGCTGTTTTTT.